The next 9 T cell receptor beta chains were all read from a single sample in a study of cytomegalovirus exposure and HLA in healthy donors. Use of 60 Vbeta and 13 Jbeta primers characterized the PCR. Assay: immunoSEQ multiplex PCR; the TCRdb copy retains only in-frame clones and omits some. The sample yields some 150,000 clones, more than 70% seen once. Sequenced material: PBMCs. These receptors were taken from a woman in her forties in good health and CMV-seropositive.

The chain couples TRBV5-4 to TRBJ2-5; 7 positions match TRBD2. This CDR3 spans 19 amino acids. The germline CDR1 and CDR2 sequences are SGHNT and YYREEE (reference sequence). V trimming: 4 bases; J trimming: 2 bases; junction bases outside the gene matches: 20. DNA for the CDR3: TGTGCCAGCAGCCCCCCCGGGACTAAGACCGCTCACATACAAGAGACCCAGTACTTC. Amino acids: CASSPPGTKTAHIQETQYF.

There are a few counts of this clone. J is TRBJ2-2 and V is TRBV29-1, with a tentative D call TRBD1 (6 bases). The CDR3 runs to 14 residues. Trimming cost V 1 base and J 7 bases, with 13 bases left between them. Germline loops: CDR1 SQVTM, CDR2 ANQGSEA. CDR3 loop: CSVEGRGKGGELFF. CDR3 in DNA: TGCAGCGTTGAAGGCAGGGGAAAGGGCGGGGAGCTGTTTTTT.

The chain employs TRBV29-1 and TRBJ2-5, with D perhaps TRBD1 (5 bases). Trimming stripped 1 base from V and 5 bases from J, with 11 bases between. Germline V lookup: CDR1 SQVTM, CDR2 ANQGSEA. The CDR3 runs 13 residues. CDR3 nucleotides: TGCAGCGTTGAAGTGGGGCTCGGGGAGACCCAGTACTTC. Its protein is CSVEVGLGETQYF.

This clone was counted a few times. CDR3 residues: CASSLRPRGLAGVDNEQFF. The CDR3, as DNA: TGCGCCAGCAGCTTGCGGCCCCGCGGGCTAGCGGGAGTTGACAATGAGCAGTTCTTC. V is TRBV5-1 and J is TRBJ2-1, with 10 bases identical to TRBD2. Germline V gives CDR1 SGHRS, CDR2 YFSETQ. The CDR3 is 19 amino acids. Unmatched junction bases numbered 15, after V lost 1 base and J lost 5 bases.

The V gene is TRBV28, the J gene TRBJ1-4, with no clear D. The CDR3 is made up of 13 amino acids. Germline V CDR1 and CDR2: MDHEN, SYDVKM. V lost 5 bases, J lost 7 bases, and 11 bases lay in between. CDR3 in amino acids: CASSGSSVEKLFF. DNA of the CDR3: TGTGCCAGCAGTGGTTCCAGCGTTGAAAAACTGTTTTTT.

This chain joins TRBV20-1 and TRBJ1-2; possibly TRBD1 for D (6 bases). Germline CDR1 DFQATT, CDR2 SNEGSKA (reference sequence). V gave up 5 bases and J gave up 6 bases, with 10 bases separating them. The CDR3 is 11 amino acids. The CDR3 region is CSAAQGNGYTF. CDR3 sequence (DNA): TGCAGTGCTGCACAGGGAAATGGCTACACCTTC.

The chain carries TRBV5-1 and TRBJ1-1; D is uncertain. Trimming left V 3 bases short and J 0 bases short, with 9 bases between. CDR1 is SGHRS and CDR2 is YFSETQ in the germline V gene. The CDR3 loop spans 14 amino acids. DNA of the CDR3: TGCGCCAGCAGCTCCGGAGGGATGAACACTGAAGCTTTCTTT. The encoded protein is CASSSGGMNTEAFF.

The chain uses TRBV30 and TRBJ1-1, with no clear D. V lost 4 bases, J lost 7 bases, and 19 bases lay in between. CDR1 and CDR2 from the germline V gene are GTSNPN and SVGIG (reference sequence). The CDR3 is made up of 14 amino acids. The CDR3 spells CAWIRGLVHREAFF. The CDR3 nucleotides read TGTGCCTGGATCCGCGGCCTCGTCCATCGTGAAGCTTTCTTT.

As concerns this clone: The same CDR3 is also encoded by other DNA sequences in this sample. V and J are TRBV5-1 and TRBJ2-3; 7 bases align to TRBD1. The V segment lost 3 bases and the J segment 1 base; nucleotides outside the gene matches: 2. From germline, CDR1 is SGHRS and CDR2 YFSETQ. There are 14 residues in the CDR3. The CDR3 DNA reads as TGCGCCAGCAGCTCCGGACAGGGCACAGATACGCAGTATTTT. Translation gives CASSSGQGTDTQYF. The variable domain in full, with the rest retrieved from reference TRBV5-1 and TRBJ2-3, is KAGVTQTPRYLIKTRGQQVTLSCSPISGHRSVSWYQQTPGQGLQFLFEYFSETQRNKGNFPGRFSGRQFSNSRSEMNVSTLELGDSALYLCASSSGQGTDTQYFGPGTRLTVL.